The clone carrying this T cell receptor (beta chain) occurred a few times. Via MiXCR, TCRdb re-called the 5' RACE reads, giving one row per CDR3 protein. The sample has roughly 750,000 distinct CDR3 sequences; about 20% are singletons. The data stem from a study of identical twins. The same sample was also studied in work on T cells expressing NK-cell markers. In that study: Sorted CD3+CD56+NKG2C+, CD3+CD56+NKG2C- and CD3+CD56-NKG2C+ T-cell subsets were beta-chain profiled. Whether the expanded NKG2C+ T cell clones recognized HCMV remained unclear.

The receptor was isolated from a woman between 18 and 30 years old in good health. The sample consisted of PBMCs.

The CDR3 reads CSARGSGRFTDTQYF. Here the CDR3 DNA reads TGCAGTGCTAGAGGTAGCGGGAGGTTTACAGATACGCAGTATTTT. This chain joins TRBV20-1 and TRBJ2-3, with 10 nucleotides matching TRBD2. Per germline, CDR1 DFQATT and CDR2 SNEGSKA (reference sequence). V shed 1 base and J 3 bases; nucleotides not matched to a gene: 4. CDR3 size: 15 residues.